Each of the 2 T cell receptor beta chains below was sequenced from the same sample in a study of molecular identifiers for immune sequencing clone quantification. Via MiXCR, TCRdb re-called the PCR reads, giving one row per CDR3 protein. Among about 320,000 distinct CDR3 sequences listed, roughly 23% were seen once. Sequencing was performed on naive CD8+ T cells from blood, with Jurkat cell RNA spiked in. Subset: FACS-sorted CD8+CD4-CCR7+CD45RA+ naive T cells. The receptor set was obtained from a human donor in good health. Some libraries in this study had Jurkat cell RNA spiked in.

Turning to this clonotype: This sequence may be a read error, since a much larger clone differs from it by one base. The genes are TRBV30 and TRBJ1-1, with D perhaps TRBD1 (5 bases). Trimming left V 1 base short and J 10 bases short, with 16 bases between. Germline V CDR1 and CDR2: GTSNPN, SVGIG (reference sequence). This CDR3 is 13 amino acids long. The CDR3 bases are TGTGCCTGGAGTGCATCCATCGGGAGGGGAGCTTTCTTT. Protein: CAWSASIGRGAFF.

V and J are TRBV10-3 and TRBJ2-5, with 11 bases aligning to TRBD1. CDR1 is ENHRY and CDR2 is SYGVKD in the germline V gene. The V gene end was trimmed by 3 bases and the J gene end by 4 bases; junction bases not matched to a gene: 13. This CDR3 region has 18 residues. The CDR3 loop is CAISDGQGALAEGETQYF. The CDR3 DNA reads as TGTGCCATCAGTGACGGACAGGGGGCTTTGGCCGAAGGAGAGACCCAGTACTTC.